This T cell receptor (beta chain) comes out of a study of cytomegalovirus exposure and HLA in healthy donors. Points from the study as a whole: TCR beta chain V- and J-gene trimming was linked, in a later analysis, to a missense variant in DCLRE1C.

Comments on this clone: Its cognate antigen is unknown.

Healthy donors of bone marrow made up the group. Trimming took 10 bases from V and 1 from J, leaving 14 bases between them. Germline values: CDR1 WSHSY, CDR2 SAAADI. This CDR3 contains 13 residues. PCR amplification relied on 60 Vbeta primers (plus 13 Jbeta primers). The method was immunoSEQ multiplex PCR; TCRdb's version includes in-frame clones alone and lacks a portion of them. The sample carries some 100,000 clones, roughly three quarters recorded once. The V gene is TRBV10-2, the J gene TRBJ2-7; the D gene is possibly TRBD2 (5 bases). Sequenced sample: PBMCs. This receptor was taken from a woman aged 40 to 49 in good health and CMV-seropositive. The CDR3, as DNA: TGCGCCACAATAGGAGGACTGTCCTACGAGCAGTACTTC. Amino acid sequence: CATIGGLSYEQYF.